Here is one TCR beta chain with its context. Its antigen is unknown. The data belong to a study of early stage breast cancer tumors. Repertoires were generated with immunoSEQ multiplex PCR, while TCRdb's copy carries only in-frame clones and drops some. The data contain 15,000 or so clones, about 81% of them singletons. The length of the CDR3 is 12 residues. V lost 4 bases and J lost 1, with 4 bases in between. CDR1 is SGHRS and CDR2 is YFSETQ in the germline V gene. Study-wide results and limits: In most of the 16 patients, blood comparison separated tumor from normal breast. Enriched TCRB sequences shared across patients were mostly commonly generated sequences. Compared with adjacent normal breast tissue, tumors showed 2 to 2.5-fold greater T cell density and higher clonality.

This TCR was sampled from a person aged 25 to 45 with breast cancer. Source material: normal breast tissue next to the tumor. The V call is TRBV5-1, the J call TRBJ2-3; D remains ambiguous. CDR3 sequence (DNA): TGCGCCAGCAGCCGAGGCACAGATACGCAGTATTTT. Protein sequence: CASSRGTDTQYF.